The TCR beta chain described here comes from a study of blood T cell repertoires in COVID-19. About the research overall: Acute and convalescent COVID-19 specimens originated in the United States, Italy and Spain. PBMCs, B-cell-depleted T cells, or T cells provided the cDNA or gDNA that made up the material.

J gave up 6 bases and V 1 base, and 5 bases lay outside the gene matches. Germline V gene sequence: CDR1 SGHTA, CDR2 FQGNSA. This CDR3 region has 14 residues. Original data processing: By means of reference gene primer amplification, nucleated cell counts were estimated. The data were produced by immunoSEQ multiplex PCR, yet TCRdb's version contains in-frame clones alone and is incomplete. The V and J calls and clone size are taken from that table; D and trimming were inferred from the DNA. The sample lists 150,000 to 180,000 clones; about 90% were seen once. Specimen: peripheral blood. The clonotype was recovered from a middle-aged man with acute or convalescent COVID-19. This chain connects TRBV7-2 to TRBJ2-5; 7 bases match TRBD1. In DNA form, the CDR3 reads TGTGCCAGCAGCTTAGTCGAGGGGGCGAAGACCCAGTACTTC. Encoded protein: CASSLVEGAKTQYF. The full variable domain, in which reference TRBV7-2 and TRBJ2-5 provide the parts outside the CDR3, is GAGVSQSPSNKVTEKGKDVELRCDPISGHTALYWYRQSLGQGLEFLIYFQGNSAPDKSGLPSDRFSAERTGGSVSTLTIQRTQQEDSAVYLCASSLVEGAKTQYFGPGTRLLVL.